Each of the 5 T cell receptor beta chains below was sequenced from the same sample in a study of shared clonotypes between healthy human individuals. The assay was immunoSEQ multiplex PCR, and TCRdb's table has in-frame clones only and misses some. The table has millions of clones, more than 80% seen once. Sequenced sample: naive CD4+ T cells sorted from blood. Indicated subset: CD45RA+ positively selected. Receptor source: a man aged 18 to 30 in good health.

This chain joins TRBV11-3 and TRBJ2-7, with D tentatively TRBD1 (6 bases). Trimming left V 2 bases short and J 4 bases short, with 15 bases between. Germline V lookup: CDR1 SGHNT, CDR2 YENEEA. CDR3 size: 15 residues. The CDR3: CASSLRPGVSYEQYF. The CDR3 nucleotides are TGTGCCAGCAGCTTAAGGCCAGGGGTTAGTTACGAGCAGTACTTC. Together with reference TRBV11-3 and TRBJ2-7, the CDR3 gives the full variable domain: EAGVVQSPRYKIIEKKQPVAFWCNPISGHNTLYWYLQNLGQGPELLIRYENEEAVDDSQLPKDRFSAERLKGVDSTLKIQPAELGDSAVYLCASSLRPGVSYEQYFGPGTRLTVT.

This chain links TRBV7-2 with TRBJ2-7; tentative D call: TRBD1 (5 bases). The CDR3 loop spans 14 amino acids. Germline CDR1 and CDR2: SGHTA and FQGNSA. V was cut by 4 bases and J by 2 bases, with 12 bases left in between. The DNA of the CDR3 is TGTGCCAGCAGCTCACATGTGGGGCCCTACGAGCAGTACTTC. Its translation: CASSSHVGPYEQYF.

CDR3 sequence reads: CASSVATWGSQETQYF. CDR3 in DNA: TGTGCCAGCAGCGTAGCTACGTGGGGGAGTCAAGAGACCCAGTACTTC. This rearrangement joins TRBV9 to TRBJ2-5, with D perhaps being TRBD1 or TRBD2 (5 bases each). This CDR3 is built from 16 residues. The V and J ends lost 0 bases and 2 bases respectively, with 14 bases between them. Germline V lookup: CDR1 SGDLS, CDR2 YYNGEE. The whole variable domain, remainder taken from reference TRBV9 and TRBJ2-5, is DSGVTQTPKHLITATGQRVTLRCSPRSGDLSVYWYQQSLDQGLQFLIQYYNGEERAKGNILERFSAQQFPDLHSELNLSSLELGDSALYFCASSVATWGSQETQYFGPGTRLLVL.

This clone was seen ten or more times. Here the CDR3 reads CASSLGGLITGGNTIYF. The CDR3 region has the DNA TGTGCCAGCAGCTTGGGGGGCCTGATCACTGGTGGAAACACCATATATTTT. V usage is TRBV5-5 and J usage is TRBJ1-3; tentatively, D is TRBD1 (5 bases). V was clipped by 0 bases and J by 3 bases, with 16 bases between them. The germline gives CDR1 SGHKS, CDR2 YYEKEE (reference sequence). The CDR3 length is 17 residues.

This clone occurred once. The chain links TRBV10-2 to TRBJ2-1; 10 positions agree with TRBD2. The germline gives CDR1 WSHSY, CDR2 SAAADI. Unmatched junction bases numbered 8, after V lost 4 bases and J lost 2 bases. There are 17 residues in the CDR3. The CDR3 protein is CASSGLAGVLTYNEQFF. CDR3 bases: TGCGCCAGCAGTGGGCTAGCGGGAGTGCTAACCTACAATGAGCAGTTCTTC.